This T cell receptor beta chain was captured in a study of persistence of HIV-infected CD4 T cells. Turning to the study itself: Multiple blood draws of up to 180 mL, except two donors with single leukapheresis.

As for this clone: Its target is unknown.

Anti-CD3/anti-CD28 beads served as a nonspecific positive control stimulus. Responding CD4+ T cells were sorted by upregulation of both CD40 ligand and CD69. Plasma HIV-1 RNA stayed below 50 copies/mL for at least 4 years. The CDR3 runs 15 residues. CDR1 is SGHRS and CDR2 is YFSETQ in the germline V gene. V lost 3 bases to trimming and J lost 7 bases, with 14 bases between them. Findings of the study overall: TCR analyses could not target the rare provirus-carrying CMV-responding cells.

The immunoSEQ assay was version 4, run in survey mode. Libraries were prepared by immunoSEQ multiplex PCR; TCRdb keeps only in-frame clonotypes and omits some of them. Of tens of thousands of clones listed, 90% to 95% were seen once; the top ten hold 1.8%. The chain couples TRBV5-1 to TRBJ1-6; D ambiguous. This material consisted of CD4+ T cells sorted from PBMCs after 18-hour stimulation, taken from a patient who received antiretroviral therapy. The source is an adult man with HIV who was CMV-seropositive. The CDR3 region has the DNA TGCGCCAGCAGCTCTGGACCGCCCTCCAATTCACCCCTCCACTTT. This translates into CASSSGPPSNSPLHF.